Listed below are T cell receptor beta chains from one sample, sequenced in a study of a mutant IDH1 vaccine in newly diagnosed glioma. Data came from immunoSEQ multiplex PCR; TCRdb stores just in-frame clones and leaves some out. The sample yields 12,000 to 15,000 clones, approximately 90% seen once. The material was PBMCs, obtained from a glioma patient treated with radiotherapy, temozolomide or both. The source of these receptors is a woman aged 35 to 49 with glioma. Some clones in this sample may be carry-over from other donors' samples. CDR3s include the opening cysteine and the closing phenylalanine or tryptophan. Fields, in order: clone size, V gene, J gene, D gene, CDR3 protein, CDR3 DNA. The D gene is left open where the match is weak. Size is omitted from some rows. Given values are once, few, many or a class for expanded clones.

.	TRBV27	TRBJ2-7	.	CASGDRLVGEQYF	TGTGCCAGCGGGGATAGGCTGGTAGGCGAGCAGTACTTC
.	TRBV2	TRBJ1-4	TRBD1	CASSPGQGSTNEKLFF	TGTGCCAGCAGCCCGGGACAGGGGTCAACTAATGAAAAACTGTTTTTT
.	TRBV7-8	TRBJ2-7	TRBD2	CASSLAGVSYEQYF	TGTGCCAGCAGCTTGGCGGGGGTCTCCTACGAGCAGTACTTC
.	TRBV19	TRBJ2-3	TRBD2	CASSGLAGGADTQYF	TGTGCCAGTAGTGGGCTAGCGGGAGGTGCAGATACGCAGTATTTT
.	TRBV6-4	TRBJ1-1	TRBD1	CASRQGGMNTEAFF	TGTGCCAGCAGACAGGGGGGAATGAACACTGAAGCTTTCTTT
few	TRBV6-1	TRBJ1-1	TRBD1	CASSEAQGGYTEAFF	TGTGCCAGCAGTGAAGCGCAGGGGGGGTACACTGAAGCTTTCTTT
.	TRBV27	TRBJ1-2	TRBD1	CASSLGTGYGYTF	TGTGCCAGCAGTTTAGGGACAGGGTATGGCTACACCTTC
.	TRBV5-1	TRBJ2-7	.	CASSLQGGGPYEQYF	TGCGCCAGCAGCTTACAGGGAGGAGGCCCCTACGAGCAGTACTTC
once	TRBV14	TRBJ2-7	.	CASSRYAIPYEQYF	TGTGCCAGCAGCCGGTACGCCATCCCCTACGAGCAGTACTTC
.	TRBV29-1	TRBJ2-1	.	CSVEDRGSGKGGEQFF	TGCAGCGTTGAAGATCGTGGTAGCGGAAAAGGGGGTGAGCAGTTCTTC
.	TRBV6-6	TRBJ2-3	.	CASSSRGTSTDTQYF	TGTGCCAGCAGCAGTCGGGGGACTAGCACAGATACGCAGTATTTT
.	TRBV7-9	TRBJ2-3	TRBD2	CASSTERERADTQYF	TGTGCCAGCAGCACCGAGCGGGAGAGAGCAGATACGCAGTATTTT
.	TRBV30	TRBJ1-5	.	CAWSRTESNQPQHF	TGTGCCTGGAGCCGGACGGAAAGCAATCAGCCCCAGCATTTT
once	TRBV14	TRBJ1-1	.	CASSPVYTEAFF	TGTGCCAGCAGCCCGGTGTACACTGAAGCTTTCTTT
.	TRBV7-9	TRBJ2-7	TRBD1	CASSSTGPGFKEQYF	TGTGCCAGCAGCTCGACAGGGCCTGGATTTAAAGAGCAGTACTTC
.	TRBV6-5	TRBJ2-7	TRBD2	CASSYGLAGVRDEQYF	TGTGCCAGCAGTTACGGGCTAGCGGGAGTAAGGGACGAGCAGTACTTC
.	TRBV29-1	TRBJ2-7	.	CSAATGSYEQYF	TGCAGCGCCGCTACTGGATCCTACGAGCAGTACTTC
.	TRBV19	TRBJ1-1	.	CASSISGGLTEAFF	TGTGCCAGTAGTATAAGTGGGGGGCTCACTGAAGCTTTCTTT
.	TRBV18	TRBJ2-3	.	CASSPPGSSTDTQYF	TGTGCCAGCTCACCACCGGGATCTAGCACAGATACGCAGTATTTT
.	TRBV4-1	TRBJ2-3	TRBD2	CASSQVVSGGGDTQYF	TGCGCCAGCAGCCAAGTGGTGAGCGGGGGGGGAGATACGCAGTATTTT
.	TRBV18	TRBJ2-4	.	CASSPENIQYF	TGTGCCAGCTCACCTGAAAACATTCAGTACTTC
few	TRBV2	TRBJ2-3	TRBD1	CASSAGTASTDTQYF	TGTGCCAGCAGTGCCGGGACAGCTAGCACAGATACGCAGTATTTT
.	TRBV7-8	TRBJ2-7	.	CASSLKQQGHEQYF	TGTGCCAGCAGCTTAAAACAACAGGGCCACGAGCAGTACTTC
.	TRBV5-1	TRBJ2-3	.	CASSLGHLLYTDTQYF	TGCGCCAGCAGCTTGGGTCACTTGCTGTACACAGATACGCAGTATTTT
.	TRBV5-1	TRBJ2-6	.	CASSLGTRDSGANVLTF	TGCGCCAGCAGCTTAGGGACACGGGACTCTGGGGCCAACGTCCTGACTTTC
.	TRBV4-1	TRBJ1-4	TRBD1	CASSQDDRVGEKLFF	TGCGCCAGCAGCCAAGACGACAGGGTAGGAGAAAAACTGTTTTTT
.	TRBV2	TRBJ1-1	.	CASSKALNSEAFF	TGTGCCAGCAGTAAAGCCCTGAACAGTGAAGCTTTCTTT
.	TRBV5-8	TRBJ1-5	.	CASSFGTGNDFEHF	.
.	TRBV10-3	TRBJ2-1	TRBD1	CAISWDRGYEQFF	TGTGCCATCAGTTGGGACAGGGGGTATGAGCAGTTCTTC
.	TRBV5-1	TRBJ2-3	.	CASNRVGGVPDTQYF	TGCGCCAGCAACCGGGTGGGGGGAGTGCCAGATACGCAGTATTTT
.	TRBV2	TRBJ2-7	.	CASSELGEKVYEQYF	TGTGCCAGCAGTGAGTTAGGAGAGAAGGTCTACGAGCAGTACTTC
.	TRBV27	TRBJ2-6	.	CASSPGSGANVLTF	TGTGCCAGCAGTCCCGGATCTGGGGCCAACGTCCTGACTTTC
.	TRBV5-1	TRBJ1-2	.	CASSLMSGEEGYTF	TGCGCCAGCAGCTTGATGTCGGGGGAAGAAGGCTACACCTTC
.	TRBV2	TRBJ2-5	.	CASSEQGRETQYF	TGTGCCAGCAGTGAACAAGGCCGGGAGACCCAGTACTTC
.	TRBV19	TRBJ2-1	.	CASSMEGESYNEQFF	TGTGCCAGTAGCATGGAGGGGGAGTCCTACAATGAGCAGTTCTTC
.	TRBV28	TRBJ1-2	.	CASRFLQVPNYGYTF	TGTGCCAGCAGGTTCTTACAGGTGCCTAACTATGGCTACACCTTC
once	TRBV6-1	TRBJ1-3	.	CASRRQAAVLDTIYF	TGTGCCAGCAGACGACAGGCCGCGGTCCTGGACACCATATATTTT
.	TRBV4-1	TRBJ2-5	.	CASSKGGGAETQYF	TGCGCCAGCAGCAAAGGGGGAGGGGCAGAGACCCAGTACTTC
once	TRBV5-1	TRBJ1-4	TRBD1	CASRRSTGENEKLFF	TGCGCCAGCAGACGCTCGACAGGGGAAAATGAAAAACTGTTTTTT
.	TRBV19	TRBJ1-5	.	CASSPPGHSNQPQHF	TGTGCCAGTAGTCCCCCAGGGCATAGCAATCAGCCCCAGCATTTT
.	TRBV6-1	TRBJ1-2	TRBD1	CASSRDRGPYGYTF	TGTGCCAGCAGTCGGGACAGGGGCCCCTATGGCTACACCTTC
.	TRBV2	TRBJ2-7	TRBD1	CASSGDRDYEQYF	TGTGCCAGCAGTGGGGACAGGGATTACGAGCAGTACTTC
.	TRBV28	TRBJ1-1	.	CASTITLNTEAFF	TGTGCCAGCACCATCACCCTGAACACTGAAGCTTTCTTT
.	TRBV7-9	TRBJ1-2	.	CASSPTVNYGYTF	TGTGCCAGCAGCCCCACAGTAAACTATGGCTACACCTTC
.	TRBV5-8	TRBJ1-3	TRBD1	CASSLWTGDRNTIYF	TGTGCCAGCAGCTTGTGGACAGGGGATCGAAACACCATATATTTT
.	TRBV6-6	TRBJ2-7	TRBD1	CASSTRDRGLSYEQYF	TGTGCCAGCAGCACCCGGGACAGGGGCCTCTCCTACGAGCAGTACTTC
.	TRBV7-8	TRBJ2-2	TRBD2	CASSLMASGTNTGELFF	TGTGCCAGCAGCTTAATGGCTAGCGGAACGAACACCGGGGAGCTGTTTTTT
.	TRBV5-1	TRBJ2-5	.	CASSPRSSRAETQYF	TGCGCCAGCAGCCCACGTTCCTCTAGGGCGGAGACCCAGTACTTC
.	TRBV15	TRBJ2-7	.	CATSRVGGEQYF	TGTGCCACCAGCAGAGTGGGTGGCGAGCAGTACTTC
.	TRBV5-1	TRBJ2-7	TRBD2	CASSLEGTSGTYEQYF	TGCGCCAGCAGCTTGGAGGGGACTAGCGGGACCTACGAGCAGTACTTC
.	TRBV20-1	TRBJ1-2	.	CSAEEINGYTF	TGCAGTGCCGAGGAGATTAATGGCTACACCTTC
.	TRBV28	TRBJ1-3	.	CASSSWRNTIYF	TGTGCCAGCAGTTCATGGAGAAACACCATATATTTT
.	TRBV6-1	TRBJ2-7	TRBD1	CASSELGDRVVEQYF	TGTGCCAGCAGTGAATTGGGGGACAGGGTTGTCGAGCAGTACTTC